The present T cell receptor beta chain was sequenced within a study of cytomegalovirus exposure and HLA in healthy donors. Study observations and caveats: Rarity marked most TCR sequences, yet some public TCRs occurred in many donors. Both high specificity and high sensitivity reportedly marked the classifier's diagnosis of cytomegalovirus status.

To note about this clone: Its antigen is still unknown.

V was pared by 5 bases and J by 3 bases, with 7 bases of the junction left unmatched. The CDR3 consists of 15 residues. Germline values: CDR1 SGHVS, CDR2 FNYEAQ. Some clones are missing from TCRdb's copy, which holds only in-frame ones; the method was immunoSEQ multiplex PCR. The sample holds tens of thousands of clones, under 95% seen once. Sequencing was carried out using PBMCs. The V and J genes are TRBV7-6 and TRBJ2-1; 7 positions match TRBD2. The TCR originated in a man aged 25 to 45 in good health and CMV-seronegative. The CDR3 reads CASSPRRGYYNEQFF. CDR3 coding DNA: TGTGCCAGCAGCCCCCGGCGGGGGTACTACAATGAGCAGTTCTTC.